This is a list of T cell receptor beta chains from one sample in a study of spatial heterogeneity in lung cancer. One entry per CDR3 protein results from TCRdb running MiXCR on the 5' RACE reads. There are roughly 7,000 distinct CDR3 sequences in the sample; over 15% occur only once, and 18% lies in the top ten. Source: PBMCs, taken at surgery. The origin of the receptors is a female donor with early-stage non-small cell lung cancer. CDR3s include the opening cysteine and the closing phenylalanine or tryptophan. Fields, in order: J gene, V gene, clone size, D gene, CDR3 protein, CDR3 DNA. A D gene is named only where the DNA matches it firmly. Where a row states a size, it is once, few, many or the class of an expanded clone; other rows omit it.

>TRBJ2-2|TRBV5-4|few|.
CASSLGDLLPGELFF
TGTGCCAGCAGCTTGGGGGACTTACTCCCCGGGGAGCTGTTTTTT
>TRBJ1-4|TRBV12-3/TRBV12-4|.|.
CASSLMTGNEKLFF
TGTGCCAGCAGTTTAATGACGGGCAATGAAAAACTGTTTTTT
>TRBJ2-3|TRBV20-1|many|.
CSARDRGARRDTQYF
TGCAGTGCTAGAGATCGGGGGGCCCGAAGGGATACGCAGTATTTT
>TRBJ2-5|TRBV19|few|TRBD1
CASRPSGTASQETQYF
TGTGCCAGTAGACCATCTGGGACAGCGAGCCAAGAGACCCAGTACTTC
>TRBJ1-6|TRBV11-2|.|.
CASSTQGNSPLHF
TGTGCCAGCAGTACTCAGGGGAATTCACCCCTCCACTTT
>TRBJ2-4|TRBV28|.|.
CASSFSQEAKNIQYF
TGTGCCAGCAGTTTCTCGCAGGAAGCCAAAAACATTCAGTACTTC
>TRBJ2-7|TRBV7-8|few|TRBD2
CASSLGGRGSYEQYF
TGTGCCAGCAGCTTAGGCGGGAGGGGTTCCTACGAGCAGTACTTC
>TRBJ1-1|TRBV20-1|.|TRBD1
CSARSGQGETEAFF
TGCAGTGCTAGAAGTGGACAGGGCGAAACTGAAGCTTTCTTT
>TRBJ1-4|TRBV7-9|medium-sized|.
CASSPLGEKLFF
TGTGCCAGCAGCCCCCTCGGTGAAAAACTGTTTTTT
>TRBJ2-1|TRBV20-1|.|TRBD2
CSAGLAGGLSEQFF
TGCAGTGCTGGACTAGCGGGGGGGCTGAGTGAGCAGTTCTTC
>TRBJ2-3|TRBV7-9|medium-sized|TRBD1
CASSTPGQGGTDTQYF
TGTGCCAGCAGCACCCCCGGACAGGGGGGCACAGATACGCAGTATTTT
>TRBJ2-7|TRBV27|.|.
CASSYGTHRREQYF
TGTGCCAGCAGTTATGGTACGCACCGGCGGGAGCAGTACTTC
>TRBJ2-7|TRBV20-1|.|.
CSASGFPYEQYF
TGCAGTGCTAGTGGTTTCCCCTACGAGCAGTACTTC
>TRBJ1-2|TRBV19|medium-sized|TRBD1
CATGQGGGYGYTF
TGTGCCACCGGACAGGGCGGAGGCTATGGCTACACCTTC
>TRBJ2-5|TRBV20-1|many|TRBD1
CSALTGGQETQYF
TGCAGTGCTCTTACAGGGGGTCAAGAGACCCAGTACTTC
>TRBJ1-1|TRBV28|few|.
CASSWDGEAFF
TGTGCCAGCAGTTGGGACGGGGAAGCTTTCTTT
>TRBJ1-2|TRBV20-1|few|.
CSARPGYTF
TGCAGTGCTAGACCTGGCTACACCTTC
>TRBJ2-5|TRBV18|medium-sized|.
CASSPQGVETQYF
TGTGCCAGCTCACCTCAAGGCGTAGAGACCCAGTACTTC